What follows are 9 T cell receptor beta chains derived from one specimen sequenced in a study of blood T cell repertoires in COVID-19. Data came from immunoSEQ multiplex PCR; TCRdb stores just in-frame clones and leaves some out. The sample lists 65,000 to 95,000 clones; about 79% were seen once. Sequencing was done on a sample of peripheral blood. Source of these receptors: a woman aged 45-65 years with acute or convalescent COVID-19.

The chain combines TRBV5-4 with TRBJ2-1; D may be TRBD2 (5 bases). The CDR3 contains 12 residues. V shed 0 bases and J shed 9 bases, with 7 bases lying between them. The germline V gene encodes CDR1 SGHNT and CDR2 YYREEE (reference sequence). CDR3 protein: CASSLAAGEQFF. The CDR3 coding sequence is TGTGCCAGCAGCTTGGCGGCGGGTGAGCAGTTCTTC.

The chain is built from TRBV27 and TRBJ2-5, with 9 bases fitting TRBD2. Trimming at V came to 0 bases and at J to 5 bases, leaving 19 bases not matched to a gene. Germline CDR1 reads MNHEY; CDR2 reads SMNVEV (reference sequence). The length of the CDR3 is 20 residues. The CDR3 sequence is CASSLSLGLAGGPPGETQYF. The CDR3 coding sequence is TGTGCCAGCAGTTTATCTTTGGGACTCGCGGGGGGGCCTCCGGGGGAGACCCAGTACTTC.

The chain recombines TRBV5-8 with TRBJ2-2; 7 bases align to TRBD2. With 5 bases clipped from V and 3 bases from J, the junction kept 7 bases outside the gene matches. The CDR3 is 15 amino acids. The germline gives CDR1 SGHTS, CDR2 YDEGEE. The CDR3 DNA reads as TGTGCCAGCAGATTTCTGGGAGGGGACACCGGGGAGCTGTTTTTT. Protein: CASRFLGGDTGELFF. The entire variable domain, with the rest obtained from reference TRBV5-8 and TRBJ2-2, is as follows: EAGVTQSPTHLIKTRGQQATLRCSPISGHTSVYWYQQALGLGLQFLLWYDEGEERNRGNFPPRFSGRQFPNYSSELNVNALELEDSALYLCASRFLGGDTGELFFGEGSRLTVL.

This clone was seen once. V and J are TRBV5-1 and TRBJ2-3; 8 bases map to TRBD1. V trimming: 2 bases; J trimming: 15 bases; junction bases outside the gene matches: 11. The germline gives CDR1 SGHRS, CDR2 YFSETQ. This CDR3 comprises 13 residues. CDR3 in DNA: TGCGCCAGCAGCTTAATCCGACAGGGGTTGTTTTATTTT. Encoded protein: CASSLIRQGLFYF.

The V call is TRBV7-2, the J call TRBJ2-7; a possible D gene is TRBD2 (6 bases). The V and J ends lost 1 base and 0 bases respectively, with 10 bases between them. The length of the CDR3 is 15 residues. Germline-derived CDR1 and CDR2 are SGHTA and FQGNSA. For the CDR3, the DNA is TGTGCCAGCAGCTTAGGGACTATTAGCTCCTACGAGCAGTACTTC. The encoded protein is CASSLGTISSYEQYF.

This clone was picked up a small number of times. The chain has TRBV28 and TRBJ1-2, with 7 bases matching TRBD1. Germline V gene sequence: CDR1 MDHEN, CDR2 SYDVKM. The ends lost 8 bases at V and 5 bases at J; junction bases unmatched: 11. This CDR3 spans 14 amino acids. CDR3 loop: CASHIRPGGYGYTF. The CDR3 nucleotides are TGTGCCAGCCACATCCGTCCAGGGGGGTATGGCTACACCTTC.

V and J are TRBV6-5 and TRBJ1-5; perhaps TRBD1 as D (5 bases). Deletions cut 2 bases from V and 3 bases from J, with 8 bases between. Germline lookup yields CDR1 MNHEY and CDR2 SVGAGI. This CDR3 comprises 14 residues. The CDR3 sequence is CASSYDSLNQPQHF. CDR3 sequence (DNA): TGTGCCAGCAGTTACGACAGCCTCAATCAGCCCCAGCATTTT.

This sequence joins TRBV5-8 and TRBJ2-3, with 8 bases lining up with TRBD2. Germline CDR1 reads SGHTS; CDR2 reads YDEGEE. The ends lost 2 bases at V and 1 base at J; junction bases unmatched: 6. The CDR3 covers 16 residues. In DNA form, the CDR3 reads TGTGCCAGCAGCTTTTCGGGGGGGCGCGGCACAGATACGCAGTATTTT. Translated: CASSFSGGRGTDTQYF. Drawing the rest from reference TRBV5-8 and TRBJ2-3, the complete variable domain is EAGVTQSPTHLIKTRGQQATLRCSPISGHTSVYWYQQALGLGLQFLLWYDEGEERNRGNFPPRFSGRQFPNYSSELNVNALELEDSALYLCASSFSGGRGTDTQYFGPGTRLTVL.

The chain combines TRBV24-1 with TRBJ2-2; no clear D gene. The germline V gene has CDR1 KGHDR and CDR2 SFDVKD. The CDR3 loop spans 15 amino acids. Trimming stripped 9 bases from V and 0 bases from J, with 13 bases between. CDR3 protein: CATEQRGSNTGELFF. The CDR3 nucleotides read TGTGCCACCGAGCAGCGAGGCTCGAACACCGGGGAGCTGTTTTTT.